This TCR beta chain was documented in a study of blood T cells in healthy people across ages. The CDR3 contains 15 residues. Germline V gene sequence: CDR1 LGHNA, CDR2 YNFKEQ. V was cut by 0 bases and J by 3 bases, with 12 bases left in between. A J-beta primer mix and a sample-barcoded 5' primer were used in a second PCR of about 6 to 12 cycles. TCRdb re-called the 5' RACE reads with MiXCR, one entry per CDR3 protein. The sample lists over 600,000 distinct CDR3 sequences, about half seen once, with 18% in the top ten. This clonotype was obtained from a man at least 80 years old in good health. This chain connects TRBV4-2 to TRBJ2-7; D unresolved. Sample: blood. CDR3 loop: CASSQDLGSHYEQYF. The CDR3 bases are TGTGCCAGCAGCCAAGATCTGGGGTCCCACTACGAGCAGTACTTC.